The rows below give T cell receptor beta chains drawn from one sample of a study of beta chain features in type 1 diabetes. Using immunoSEQ multiplex PCR, the repertoire was profiled, and TCRdb retains in-frame clones only, with some absent. The data show some 280,000 clones, with roughly 13% seen just once and around 0.016% held by the top ten. Sample: naive CD4+ T cells from blood. The receptors stem from a man in his thirties or forties with type 1 diabetes. Each CDR3 is given with its conserved first and last residue. Fields, in order: D gene, V gene, clone size, J gene, CDR3 protein, CDR3 DNA. D genes are given only for firm matches. Clone size appears in some rows only: once, few, many, or a class for an expanded clone.

>.|TRBV14|.|TRBJ2-7
CASSLIGPGYEQYF
TGTGCCAGCAGCCTCATAGGTCCAGGCTACGAGCAGTACTTC
>.|TRBV30|.|TRBJ2-5
CAWSVRGRSSYQETQYF
TGTGCCTGGAGTGTACGAGGGAGGTCCTCGTACCAAGAGACCCAGTACTTC
>.|TRBV7-2|.|TRBJ1-5
CASSLGLQGVEPQHF
TGTGCCAGCAGCTTAGGTCTCCAGGGTGTGGAGCCCCAGCATTTT
>.|TRBV7-2|.|TRBJ2-3
CASSSDRSTQYF
TGTGCCAGCAGCTCCGATAGGAGTACGCAGTATTTT
>.|TRBV28|few|TRBJ2-3
CASRLPLPRDTQYF
TGTGCCAGCAGACTACCCCTCCCACGGGATACGCAGTATTTT
>TRBD2|TRBV5-5|.|TRBJ2-3
CASSVSGASTDTQYF
TGTGCCAGCAGCGTTAGCGGGGCTAGCACAGATACGCAGTATTTT
>TRBD2|TRBV6-5|.|TRBJ2-3
CASSYWTSGSTDTQYF
TGTGCCAGCAGTTACTGGACTAGCGGATCTACAGATACGCAGTATTTT
>.|TRBV28|.|TRBJ2-7
CASSLTGTSRYEQYF
TGTGCCAGCAGTTTAACCGGGACAAGCCGCTACGAGCAGTACTTC
>.|TRBV9|.|TRBJ2-7
CASSVGRNYEQYF
TGTGCCAGCAGCGTCGGGAGAAACTACGAGCAGTACTTC
>TRBD2|TRBV6-1|.|TRBJ2-3
CASLRAGGPDTQYF
TGTGCCAGCTTGAGAGCGGGAGGGCCAGATACGCAGTATTTT